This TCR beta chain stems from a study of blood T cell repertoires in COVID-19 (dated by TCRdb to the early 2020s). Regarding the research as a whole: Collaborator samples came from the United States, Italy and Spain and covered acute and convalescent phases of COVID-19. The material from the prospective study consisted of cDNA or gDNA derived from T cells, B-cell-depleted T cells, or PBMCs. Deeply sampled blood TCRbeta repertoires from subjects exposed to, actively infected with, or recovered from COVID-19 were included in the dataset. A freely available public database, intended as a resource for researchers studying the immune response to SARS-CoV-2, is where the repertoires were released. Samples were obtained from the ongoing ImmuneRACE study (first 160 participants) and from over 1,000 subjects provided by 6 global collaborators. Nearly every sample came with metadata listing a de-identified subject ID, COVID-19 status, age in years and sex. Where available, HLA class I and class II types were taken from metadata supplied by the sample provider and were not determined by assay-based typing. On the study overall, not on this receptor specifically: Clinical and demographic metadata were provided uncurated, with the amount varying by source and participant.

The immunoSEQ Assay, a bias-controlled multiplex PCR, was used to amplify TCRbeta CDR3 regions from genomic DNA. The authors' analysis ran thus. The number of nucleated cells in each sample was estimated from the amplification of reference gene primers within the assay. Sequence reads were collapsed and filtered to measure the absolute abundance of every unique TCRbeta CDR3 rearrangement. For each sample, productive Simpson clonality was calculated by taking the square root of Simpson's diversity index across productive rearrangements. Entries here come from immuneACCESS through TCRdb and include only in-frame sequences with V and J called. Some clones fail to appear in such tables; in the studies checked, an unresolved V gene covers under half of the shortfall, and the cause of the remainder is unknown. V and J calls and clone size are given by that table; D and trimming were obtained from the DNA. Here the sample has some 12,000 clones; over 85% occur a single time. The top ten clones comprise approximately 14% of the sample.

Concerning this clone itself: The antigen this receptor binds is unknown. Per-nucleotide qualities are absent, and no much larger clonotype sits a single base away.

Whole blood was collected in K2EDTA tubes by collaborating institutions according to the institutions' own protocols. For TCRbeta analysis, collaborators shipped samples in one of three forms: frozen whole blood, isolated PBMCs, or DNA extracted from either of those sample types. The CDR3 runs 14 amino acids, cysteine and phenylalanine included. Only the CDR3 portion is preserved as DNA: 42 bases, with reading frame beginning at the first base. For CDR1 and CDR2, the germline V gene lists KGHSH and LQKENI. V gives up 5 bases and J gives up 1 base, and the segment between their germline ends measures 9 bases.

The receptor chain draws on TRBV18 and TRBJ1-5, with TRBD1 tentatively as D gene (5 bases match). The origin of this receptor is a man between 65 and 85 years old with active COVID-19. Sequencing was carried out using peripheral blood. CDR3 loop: CASSEGASNQPQHF. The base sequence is TGTGCCAGCTCAGAAGGGGCCAGCAATCAGCCCCAGCATTTT.